The text below deals with one T cell receptor beta chain. Its target antigen remains unknown. No much larger clone exists at a distance of one base, and base qualities are not known. The trial excluded patients who had a history of autoimmune disease or who were on systemic immunosuppression. Peripheral blood for TCR sequencing was collected from all dose cohorts at baseline, on cycle 4 day 1, and on cycle 7 day 1. The samples were taken from a phase I, first-in-human, multicenter, open-label dose-escalation trial of ivuxolimab. Adults with locally advanced or metastatic melanoma, renal cell carcinoma, hepatocellular carcinoma or head and neck squamous cell carcinoma were enrolled in the trial. Before TCR sequencing, CD4+ T cells and CD8+ T cells were sorted from peripheral blood as separate populations. The data belong to a study of OX40 agonist ivuxolimab in advanced cancers. Study-wide context: Ivuxolimab was a fully human IgG2 agonistic monoclonal antibody targeting the costimulatory receptor OX40 (CD134). The point of sequencing TCRbeta in the periphery was to test whether ivuxolimab changed TCR sequence diversity and drove clonal T-cell expansion. Among the approximately 50 dose-escalation patients, about 19 had hepatocellular carcinoma, about 15 melanoma, 9 renal cell carcinoma and 9 head and neck cancer. Prior anti-PD-1, anti-PD-L1 or anti-CTLA-4 therapy was permitted, and 35% to 40% of dose-escalation patients had received checkpoint inhibitors. The paper describes the monotherapy dose-escalation part (N ≈ 49 patients) of the phase I trial of ivuxolimab. In the dose-escalation cohort, 82.7% of patients were male, and the mean age was approximately 60 years, with a range of 23 to 79. Partial responses were achieved by three dose-escalation patients, of whom one had hepatocellular carcinoma and two had cutaneous melanoma. Intravenous ivuxolimab was administered to patients every 2 weeks at six dose levels: 0.01, 0.1, 0.3, 1.5, 3 and 10 mg/kg. Overall study results and their limits: Clonal expansion of both CD4+ and CD8+ blood T cells was observed from baseline to week 6 at doses 0.1 to 3.0 mg/kg. After ivuxolimab, expanded clones were on average more numerous among CD8+ T cells than among CD4+ T cells. Antigen specificity was not determined for the clonally expanded peripheral T cells. In the 0.1-3.0 mg/kg groups, partial responders had among the lowest normalized peripheral clonal expansion, particularly in CD8+ T cells. Low levels of normalized T-cell clonal expansion were also seen in some patients who did not respond.

Genomic DNA was extracted from sorted cells for sequencing of the TCRbeta CDR3 region. The immunoSEQ Assay was used for sequencing of TCRbeta CDR3 regions. TCRdb took over this immuneACCESS table, retaining in-frame rearrangements with V and J assigned. Such tables are incomplete; in checked studies, under half of the missing clones stem from an unresolved V gene, and the remainder is unexplained. Present in this sample are 100,000 or so clones, 70% to 85% of which were seen just once. Around 4% of the sample is in the top ten clones. Trimming costs V 0 bases and J 0 bases, and their ends lie 15 bases apart. The CDR3, from cysteine to phenylalanine, totals 18 residues. CDR3 DNA only is kept here, 54 bases in frame from base 1. Sequences LGHNA (CDR1) and YSLEER (CDR2) are obtained from the germline V gene.

Sequenced material: CD4+ or CD8+ T cells sorted from blood, taken in a trial of the OX40 agonist ivuxolimab. Recombination joined TRBV4-3 with TRBJ1-3, with a tentative D gene TRBD1 over 5 matching bases. The receptor's source is an adult with an advanced solid tumor such as melanoma, head and neck, liver or kidney cancer. The bases are TGCGCCAGCAGCCAAGATTTGGGGCAGGGTGTCTCTGGAAACACCATATATTTT. Translated, it reads CASSQDLGQGVSGNTIYF.